The next 12 T cell receptor beta chains were all read from a single sample in a study of T-cell memory formation after mild COVID-19. In TCRdb, the 5' RACE reads were re-called with MiXCR into one record per CDR3 protein. The sample shows roughly 150,000 distinct CDR3 sequences, 11% to 15% of them seen only once. The material sequenced was PBMCs or a T cell subset sorted from them (not recorded which). The source of these receptors is an adult woman who had mild COVID-19 (a few samples of this study predate the infection). Cell type and time point are not known.

This clonotype was observed a few times. The rearrangement joins TRBV14 to TRBJ2-1; 8 nucleotides match TRBD1. CDR1 and CDR2 (germline): SGHDN, FVKESK. The V segment lost 1 base and the J segment 14 bases; nucleotides outside the gene matches: 7. CDR3 length equals 13 residues. The CDR3 sequence is CASSQASGGLKFF. CDR3 bases: TGTGCCAGCAGCCAAGCGTCAGGGGGCCTTAAGTTCTTC.

As for this clonotype: The junction shows a germline mismatch at one end, possibly a read error. The rearrangement uses TRBV24-1 and TRBJ1-2; D gene unclear. The CDR3 extends over 12 amino acids. Germline V gene data show CDR1 as KGHDR and CDR2 as SFDVKD. CDR3 bases: TGTGCCACCAGTGATTCGGGAGGACGGACCCTCTTC. Its translation: CATSDSGGRTLF.

This clonotype has only a few counts. The chain couples TRBV7-2 to TRBJ1-4; possible D gene TRBD1, 6 bases. Germline loops: CDR1 SGHTA, CDR2 FQGNSA. V was trimmed by 3 bases and J by 7 bases, leaving 12 bases between them. This CDR3 contains 14 residues. The CDR3 DNA is TGTGCCAGCAGCTTGGGGGGCTTAGGTGAAAAACTGTTTTTT. It yields the protein CASSLGGLGEKLFF.

The chain's CDR3 is CASSINPLGNEQFF. The CDR3 region has the DNA TGTGCCAGCAGTATAAACCCTTTAGGCAATGAGCAGTTCTTC. This chain links TRBV12-3 or TRBV12-4 with TRBJ2-1; D is uncertain. With 5 bases removed from V and 6 bases from J, the gap between germline ends came to 14 bases. CDR3 length equals 14 residues.

This clonotype was observed at least ten times. The gene calls are TRBV20-1 and TRBJ2-2; TRBD1 agrees at 7 bases. The junction had 6 bases not matched to a gene; V was cut back by 0 bases and J by 5 bases. Germline lookup yields CDR1 DFQATT and CDR2 SNEGSKA (reference sequence). This CDR3 has 15 residues. CDR3 in DNA: TGCAGTGCTAGAGACCCCGGGACAGAGACCGGGGAGCTGTTTTTT. Translation: CSARDPGTETGELFF.

Ten or more counts support this clonotype. This sequence joins TRBV9 and TRBJ2-1; 7 nucleotides match TRBD2. Trimming cost V 3 bases and J 10 bases; bases outside gene matches: 16. CDR1 and CDR2 (germline): SGDLS, YYNGEE. The length of the CDR3 is 16 residues. This CDR3 is CASSGKTGEGYYEQFF. The CDR3 coding sequence is TGTGCCAGCAGCGGAAAAACGGGGGAGGGATATTACGAGCAGTTCTTC.

This clonotype was counted between two and nine times. This sequence joins TRBV6-5 and TRBJ1-1, with 9 bases identical to TRBD1. The CDR3 runs 15 residues. Germline V gives CDR1 MNHEY, CDR2 SVGAGI. V was pared by 4 bases and J by 0 bases, with 3 bases of the junction left unmatched. CDR3 in DNA: TGTGCCAGCAGTTCCGGACAGGGGTTGAACACTGAAGCTTTCTTT. Residues: CASSSGQGLNTEAFF.

In its sample, this clonotype was seen a few times. The rearrangement links TRBV7-8 to TRBJ2-2; D remains unclear. Trimming removed 5 bases from V and 6 bases from J, with 19 bases in between. Germline V gene sequence: CDR1 SGHVS, CDR2 FQNEAQ. This CDR3 comprises 16 residues. CDR3 residues: CASSQALLNRAGELFF. The CDR3 region has the DNA TGTGCCAGCAGCCAGGCCCTTCTGAATCGGGCCGGGGAGCTGTTTTTT.

The V and J genes are TRBV29-1 and TRBJ1-2; the D is unclear. The V end was cut by 7 bases, the J end by 3 bases, with 15 bases between. Germline V gene sequence: CDR1 SQVTM, CDR2 ANQGSEA. The CDR3 covers 13 residues. The CDR3 DNA reads TGCAGCGCCCTTTCCGGGGAGTACTATGGCTACACCTTC. Protein sequence: CSALSGEYYGYTF. Using reference TRBV29-1 and TRBJ1-2 for the parts outside the CDR3, the full variable domain is SAVISQKPSRDICQRGTSLTIQCQVDSQVTMMFWYRQQPGQSLTLIATANQGSEATYESGFVIDKFPISRPNLTFSTLTVSNMSPEDSSIYLCSALSGEYYGYTFGSGTRLTVV.

V gene TRBV4-3 combines with J gene TRBJ2-2; 9 bases map to TRBD1. V trimming: 4 bases; J trimming: 8 bases; junction bases outside the gene matches: 14. The germline CDR1 and CDR2 sequences are LGHNA and YSLEER. The CDR3 extends over 17 amino acids. The CDR3 DNA sequence: TGCGCCAGCAGCCCTCCGGGACAGGGCCCCCTTGGTGGGGAGCTGTTTTTT. This gives the protein CASSPPGQGPLGGELFF.

The rearrangement links TRBV6-2 or TRBV6-3 to TRBJ2-7; TRBD1 is a possible D gene (5 bases). The CDR3 is 13 residues long. The V end was cut by 2 bases, the J end by 0 bases, with 5 bases between. CDR1 is MNHEY, CDR2 SVGEGT, per germline. CDR3: CASSYDSSYEQYF. DNA for the CDR3: TGTGCCAGCAGTTACGACAGCTCCTACGAGCAGTACTTC.

This clonotype was counted between two and nine times. This chain uses TRBV11-2 with TRBJ2-5, with D possibly matching TRBD2 (5 bases). CDR3 length equals 14 residues. Trimming removed 3 bases from V and 2 bases from J, with 10 bases in between. Germline loops: CDR1 SGHAT, CDR2 FQNNGV. The CDR3 sequence: CASSLSGFQETQYF. The CDR3 DNA reads as TGTGCCAGCAGCTTGAGCGGTTTTCAAGAGACCCAGTACTTC.